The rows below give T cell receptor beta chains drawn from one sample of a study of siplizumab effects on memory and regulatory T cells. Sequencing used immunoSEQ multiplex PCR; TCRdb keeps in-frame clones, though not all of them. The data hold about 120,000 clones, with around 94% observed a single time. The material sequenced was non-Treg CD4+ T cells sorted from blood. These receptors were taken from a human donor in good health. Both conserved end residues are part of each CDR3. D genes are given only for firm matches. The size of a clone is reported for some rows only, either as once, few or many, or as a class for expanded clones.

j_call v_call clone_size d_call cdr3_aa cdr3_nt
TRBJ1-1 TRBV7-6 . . CASSSQGGTEAFF TGTGCCAGCAGCTCCCAAGGGGGCACTGAAGCTTTCTTT
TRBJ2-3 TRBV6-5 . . CASSYRQGTDTQYF TGTGCCAGCAGTTACCGCCAGGGCACAGATACGCAGTATTTT
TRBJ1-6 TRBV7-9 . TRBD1 CASSSRQGKNSPLHF TGTGCCAGCAGCTCCCGACAGGGAAAGAATTCACCCCTCCACTTT
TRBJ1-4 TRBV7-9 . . CASSTRYSATNEKLFF TGTGCCAGCAGCACTCGTTACAGTGCAACTAATGAAAAACTGTTTTTT
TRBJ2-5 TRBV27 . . CASKLQGEETQYF TGTGCCAGCAAATTACAGGGAGAAGAGACCCAGTACTTC
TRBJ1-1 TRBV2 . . CASRRAPILFGTEAFF TGTGCCAGCAGGAGGGCCCCTATCCTGTTCGGCACTGAAGCTTTCTTT
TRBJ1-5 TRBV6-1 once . CASAAQPGNQPQHF TGTGCCAGCGCGGCCCAGCCGGGCAATCAGCCCCAGCATTTT
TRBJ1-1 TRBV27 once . CASSLGGETEAFF TGTGCCAGCAGTTTAGGAGGGGAGACTGAAGCTTTCTTT
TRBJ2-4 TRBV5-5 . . CASSSQAKNIQYF TGTGCCAGCAGCTCCCAAGCCAAAAACATTCAGTACTTC
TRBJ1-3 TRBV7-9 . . CASSPSFDRGNTIYF TGTGCCAGCAGCCCCTCTTTTGACAGGGGAAACACCATATATTTT
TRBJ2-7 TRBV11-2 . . CASSPRPRAPYEQYF TGTGCCAGCAGCCCTCGCCCCCGGGCCCCCTACGAGCAGTACTTC
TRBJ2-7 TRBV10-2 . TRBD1 CASRRGQGAREQYF TGCGCCAGCAGGAGAGGACAGGGGGCGAGAGAGCAGTACTTC
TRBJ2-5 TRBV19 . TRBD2 CASNQRGYQETQYF TGTGCCAGTAATCAGCGGGGGTACCAAGAGACCCAGTACTTC
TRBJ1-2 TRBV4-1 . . CASSHMDRDLGYTF TGCGCCAGCAGCCACATGGACCGCGACTTGGGCTACACCTTC
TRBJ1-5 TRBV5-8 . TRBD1 CASSLANRGSNQPQHF TGTGCCAGCAGCTTAGCGAACAGGGGGAGCAATCAGCCCCAGCATTTT
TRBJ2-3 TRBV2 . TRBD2 CASSDSSGSDTQYF TGTGCCAGCAGTGACTCTAGCGGGAGTGATACGCAGTATTTT